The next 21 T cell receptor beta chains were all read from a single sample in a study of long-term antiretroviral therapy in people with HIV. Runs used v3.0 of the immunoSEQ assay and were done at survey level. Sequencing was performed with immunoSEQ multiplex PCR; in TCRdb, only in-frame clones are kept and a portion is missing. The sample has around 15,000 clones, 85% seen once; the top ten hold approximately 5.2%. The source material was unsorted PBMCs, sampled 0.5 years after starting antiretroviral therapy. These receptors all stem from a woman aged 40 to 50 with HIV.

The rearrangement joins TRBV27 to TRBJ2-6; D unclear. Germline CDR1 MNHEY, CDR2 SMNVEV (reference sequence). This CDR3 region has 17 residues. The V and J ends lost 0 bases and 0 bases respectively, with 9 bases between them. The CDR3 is CASSLSGGNSGANVLTF. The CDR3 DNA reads TGTGCCAGCAGTTTATCCGGCGGCAACTCTGGGGCCAACGTCCTGACTTTC.

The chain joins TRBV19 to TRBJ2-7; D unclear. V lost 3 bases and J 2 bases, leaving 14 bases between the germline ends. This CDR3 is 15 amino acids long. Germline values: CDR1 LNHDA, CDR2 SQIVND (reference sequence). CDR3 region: CASSITQDRTYEQYF. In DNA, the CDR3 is TGTGCCAGTAGTATTACGCAGGATCGCACCTACGAGCAGTACTTC.

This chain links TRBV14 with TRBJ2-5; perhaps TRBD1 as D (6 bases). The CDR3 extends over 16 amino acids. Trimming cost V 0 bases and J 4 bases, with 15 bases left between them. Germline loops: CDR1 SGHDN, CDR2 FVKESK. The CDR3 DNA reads TGTGCCAGCAGCCAAGACCAGGGGAGATTCGGAGAGACCCAGTACTTC. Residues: CASSQDQGRFGETQYF.

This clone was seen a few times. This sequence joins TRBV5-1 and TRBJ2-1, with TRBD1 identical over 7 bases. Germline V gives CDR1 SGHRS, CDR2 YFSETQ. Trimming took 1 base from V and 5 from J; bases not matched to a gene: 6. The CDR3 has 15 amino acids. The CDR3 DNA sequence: TGCGCCAGCAGCTTGACCGGGGACAGCAACAATGAGCAGTTCTTC. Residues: CASSLTGDSNNEQFF. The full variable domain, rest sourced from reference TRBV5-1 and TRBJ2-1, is KAGVTQTPRYLIKTRGQQVTLSCSPISGHRSVSWYQQTPGQGLQFLFEYFSETQRNKGNFPGRFSGRQFSNSRSEMNVSTLELGDSALYLCASSLTGDSNNEQFFGPGTRLTVL.

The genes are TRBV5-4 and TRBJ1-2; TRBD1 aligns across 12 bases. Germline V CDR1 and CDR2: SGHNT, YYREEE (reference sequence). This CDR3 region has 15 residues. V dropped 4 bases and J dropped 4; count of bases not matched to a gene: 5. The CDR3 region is CASSQGQGAFYGYTF. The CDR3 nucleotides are TGTGCCAGCAGCCAGGGACAGGGGGCGTTCTATGGCTACACCTTC.

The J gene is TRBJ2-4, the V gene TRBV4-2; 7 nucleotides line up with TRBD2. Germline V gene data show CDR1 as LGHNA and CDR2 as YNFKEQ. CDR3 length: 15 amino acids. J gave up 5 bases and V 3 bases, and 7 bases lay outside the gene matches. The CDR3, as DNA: TGTGCCAGCAGCCATCTCAGCGGGGCTGAAAACATTCAGTACTTC. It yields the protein CASSHLSGAENIQYF.

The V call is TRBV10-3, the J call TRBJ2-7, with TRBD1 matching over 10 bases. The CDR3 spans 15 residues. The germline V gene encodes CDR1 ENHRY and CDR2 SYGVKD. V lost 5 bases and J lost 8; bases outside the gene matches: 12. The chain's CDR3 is CAISTPGQGTTKQYF. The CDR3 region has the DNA TGTGCCATCAGTACCCCGGGACAGGGGACTACTAAGCAGTACTTC.

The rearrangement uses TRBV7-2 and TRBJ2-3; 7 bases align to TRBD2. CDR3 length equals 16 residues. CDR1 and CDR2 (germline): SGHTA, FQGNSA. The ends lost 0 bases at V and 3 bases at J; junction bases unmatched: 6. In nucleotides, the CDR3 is TGTGCCAGCAGCTTAGCGAGACTAGCCGAGACAGATACGCAGTATTTT. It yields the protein CASSLARLAETDTQYF.

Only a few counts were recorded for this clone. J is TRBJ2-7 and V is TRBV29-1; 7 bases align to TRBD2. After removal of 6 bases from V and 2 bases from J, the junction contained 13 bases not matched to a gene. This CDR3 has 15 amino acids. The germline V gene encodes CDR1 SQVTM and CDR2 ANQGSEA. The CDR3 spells CSVVVAGSTPYEQYF. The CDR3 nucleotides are TGCAGCGTGGTGGTAGCGGGTTCCACCCCCTACGAGCAGTACTTC.

The CDR3, as DNA: TGTGCCAGCCTAGGCCGTCAAAATACGCAGTATTTT. Protein sequence: CASLGRQNTQYF. This chain uses TRBV6-6 with TRBJ2-3; D is uncertain. Per germline, CDR1 MNHNY and CDR2 SVGAGI (reference sequence). Trimming shortened V by 8 bases and J by 7 bases, and 13 bases separated the two germline ends. CDR3 length: 12 amino acids.

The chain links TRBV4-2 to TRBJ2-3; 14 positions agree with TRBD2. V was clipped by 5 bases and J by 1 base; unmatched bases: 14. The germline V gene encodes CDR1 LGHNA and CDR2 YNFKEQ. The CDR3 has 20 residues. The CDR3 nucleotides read TGTGCCAGCAGCTCAATCCCCGGGACTAGCGGGAGAGGGGGCACAGATACGCAGTATTTT. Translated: CASSSIPGTSGRGGTDTQYF.

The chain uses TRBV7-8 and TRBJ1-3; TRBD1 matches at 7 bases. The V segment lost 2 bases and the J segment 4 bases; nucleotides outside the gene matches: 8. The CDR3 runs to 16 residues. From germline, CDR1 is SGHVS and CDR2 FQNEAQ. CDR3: CASSLTTGIEGNTIYF. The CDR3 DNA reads TGTGCCAGCAGCTTAACGACAGGGATAGAAGGAAACACCATATATTTT.

CDR3 protein: CASRDSLHGYTF. DNA of the CDR3: TGTGCCAGCAGGGACAGTCTTCATGGCTACACCTTC. V gene TRBV7-9 combines with J gene TRBJ1-2; tentatively, D is TRBD1 (6 bases). CDR1 and CDR2 (germline): SEHNR, FQNEAQ (reference sequence). V was shortened by 6 bases and J by 6 bases, with 11 bases between the two germline ends. The CDR3 spans 12 residues.

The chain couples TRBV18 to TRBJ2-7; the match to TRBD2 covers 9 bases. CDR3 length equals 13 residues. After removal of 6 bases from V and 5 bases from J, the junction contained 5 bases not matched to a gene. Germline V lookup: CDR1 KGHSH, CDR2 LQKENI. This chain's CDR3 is CASSAGGWDEQYF. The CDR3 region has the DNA TGTGCCAGCTCCGCGGGAGGGTGGGACGAGCAGTACTTC.

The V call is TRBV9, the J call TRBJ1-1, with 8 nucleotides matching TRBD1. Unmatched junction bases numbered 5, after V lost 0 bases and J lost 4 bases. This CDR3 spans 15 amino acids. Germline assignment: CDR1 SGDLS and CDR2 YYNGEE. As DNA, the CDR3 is TGTGCCAGCAGCGTAGGTGGGACAGGTACCACTGAAGCTTTCTTT. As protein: CASSVGGTGTTEAFF.

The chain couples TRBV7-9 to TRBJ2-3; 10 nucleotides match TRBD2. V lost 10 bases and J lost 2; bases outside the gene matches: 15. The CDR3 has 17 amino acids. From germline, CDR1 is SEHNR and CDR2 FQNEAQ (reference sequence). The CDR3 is CATPGGPGTSDTDTQYF. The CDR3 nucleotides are TGTGCCACCCCAGGGGGTCCCGGGACTAGCGACACAGATACGCAGTATTTT.

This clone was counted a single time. This CDR3 reads CASSATRGPEETQYF. CDR3 DNA sequence: TGTGCCAGCAGCGCCACCAGGGGGCCGGAGGAGACCCAGTACTTC. The chain combines TRBV13 with TRBJ2-5; TRBD1 aligns across 8 bases. There are 15 residues in the CDR3. The germline V gene has CDR1 PRHDT and CDR2 FYEKMQ (reference sequence). V lost 5 bases, J lost 5 bases, and 10 bases stayed unmatched.

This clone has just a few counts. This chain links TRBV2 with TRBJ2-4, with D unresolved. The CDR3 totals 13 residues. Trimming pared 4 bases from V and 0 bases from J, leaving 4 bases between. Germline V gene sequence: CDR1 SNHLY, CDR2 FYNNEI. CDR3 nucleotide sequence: TGTGCCAGCAGTGGGATAGCCAAAAACATTCAGTACTTC. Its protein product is CASSGIAKNIQYF.

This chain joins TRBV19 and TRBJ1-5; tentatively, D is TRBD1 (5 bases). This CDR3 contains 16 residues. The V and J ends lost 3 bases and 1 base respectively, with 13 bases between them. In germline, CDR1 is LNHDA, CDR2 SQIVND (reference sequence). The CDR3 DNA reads TGTGCCAGTAGTATGGGGGGTCCAGGGAGCAATCAGCCCCAGCATTTT. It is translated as CASSMGGPGSNQPQHF.

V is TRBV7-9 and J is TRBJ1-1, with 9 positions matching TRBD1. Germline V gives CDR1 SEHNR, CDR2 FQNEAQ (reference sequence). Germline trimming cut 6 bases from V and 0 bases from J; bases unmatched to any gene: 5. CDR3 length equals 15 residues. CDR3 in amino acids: CASRHRDRVNTEAFF. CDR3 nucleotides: TGTGCCAGCAGACACCGGGACAGGGTGAACACTGAAGCTTTCTTT. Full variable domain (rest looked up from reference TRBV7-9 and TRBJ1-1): DTGVSQNPRHKITKRGQNVTFRCDPISEHNRLYWYRQTLGQGPEFLTYFQNEAQLEKSRLLSDRFSAERPKGSFSTLEIQRTEQGDSAMYLCASRHRDRVNTEAFFGQGTRLTVV.

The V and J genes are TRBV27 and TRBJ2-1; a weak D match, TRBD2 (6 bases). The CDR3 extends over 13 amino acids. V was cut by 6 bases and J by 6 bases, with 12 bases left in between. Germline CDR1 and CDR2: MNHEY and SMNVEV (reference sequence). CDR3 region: CASRRGSVNEQFF. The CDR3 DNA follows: TGTGCCAGCAGACGGGGGAGTGTCAATGAGCAGTTCTTC.